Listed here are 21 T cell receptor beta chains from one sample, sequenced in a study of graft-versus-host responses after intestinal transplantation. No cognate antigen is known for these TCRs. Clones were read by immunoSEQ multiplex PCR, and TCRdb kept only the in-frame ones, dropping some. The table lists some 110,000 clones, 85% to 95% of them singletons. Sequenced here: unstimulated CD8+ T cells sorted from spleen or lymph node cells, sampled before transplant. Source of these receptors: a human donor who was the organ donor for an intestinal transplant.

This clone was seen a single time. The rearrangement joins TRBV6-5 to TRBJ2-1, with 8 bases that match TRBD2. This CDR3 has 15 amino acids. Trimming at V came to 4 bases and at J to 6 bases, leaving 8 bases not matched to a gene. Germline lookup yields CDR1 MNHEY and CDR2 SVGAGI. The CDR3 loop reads CASSLAGGVFNEQFF. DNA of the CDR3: TGTGCCAGCAGTTTGGCGGGAGGAGTTTTCAATGAGCAGTTCTTC.

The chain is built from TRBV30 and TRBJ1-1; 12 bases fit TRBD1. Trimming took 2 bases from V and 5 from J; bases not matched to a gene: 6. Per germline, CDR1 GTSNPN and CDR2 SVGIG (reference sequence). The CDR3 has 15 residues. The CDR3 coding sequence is TGTGCCTGGAGTAGGGGACAGGGGGCAGTAACTGAAGCTTTCTTT. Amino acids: CAWSRGQGAVTEAFF.

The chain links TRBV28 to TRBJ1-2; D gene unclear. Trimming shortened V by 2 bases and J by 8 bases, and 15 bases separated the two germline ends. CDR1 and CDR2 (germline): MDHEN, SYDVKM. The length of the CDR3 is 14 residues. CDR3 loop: CASSLAFDPRGYTF. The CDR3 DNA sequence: TGTGCCAGCAGTTTAGCCTTCGACCCGCGGGGCTACACCTTC.

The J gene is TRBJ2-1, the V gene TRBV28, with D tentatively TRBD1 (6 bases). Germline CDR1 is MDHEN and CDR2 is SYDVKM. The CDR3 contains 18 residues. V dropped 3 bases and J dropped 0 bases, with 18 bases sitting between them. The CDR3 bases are TGTGCCAGCAGTTTGAGGGGCGCAGGGGAAACCTCCTACAATGAGCAGTTCTTC. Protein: CASSLRGAGETSYNEQFF.

This chain's CDR3 is CSIAGHLNEQFF. CDR3 nucleotide sequence: TGCAGTATTGCTGGACACCTCAATGAGCAGTTCTTC. The rearrangement joins TRBV29-1 to TRBJ2-1; weak D call: TRBD1 (5 bases). Germline V lookup: CDR1 SQVTM, CDR2 ANQGSEA. The CDR3 extends over 12 amino acids.

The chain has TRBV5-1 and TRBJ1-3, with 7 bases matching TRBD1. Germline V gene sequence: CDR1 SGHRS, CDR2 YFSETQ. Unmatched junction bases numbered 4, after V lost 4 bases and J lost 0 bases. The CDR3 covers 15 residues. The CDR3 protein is CASSRGTDSGNTIYF. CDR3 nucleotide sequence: TGCGCCAGCAGCCGTGGGACAGACTCTGGAAACACCATATATTTT.

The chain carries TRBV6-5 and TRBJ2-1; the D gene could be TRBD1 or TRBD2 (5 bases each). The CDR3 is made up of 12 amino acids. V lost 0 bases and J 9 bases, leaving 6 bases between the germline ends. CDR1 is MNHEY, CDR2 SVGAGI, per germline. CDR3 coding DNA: TGTGCCAGCAGTTACTCTGGGGGTGAGCAGTTCTTC. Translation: CASSYSGGEQFF.

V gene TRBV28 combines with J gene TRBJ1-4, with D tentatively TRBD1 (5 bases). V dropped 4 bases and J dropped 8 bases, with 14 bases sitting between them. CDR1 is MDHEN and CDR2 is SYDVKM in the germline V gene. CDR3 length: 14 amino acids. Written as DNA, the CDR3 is TGTGCCAGCAGTTCCCCTGGCAGGGCAGAAAAACTGTTTTTT. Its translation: CASSSPGRAEKLFF.

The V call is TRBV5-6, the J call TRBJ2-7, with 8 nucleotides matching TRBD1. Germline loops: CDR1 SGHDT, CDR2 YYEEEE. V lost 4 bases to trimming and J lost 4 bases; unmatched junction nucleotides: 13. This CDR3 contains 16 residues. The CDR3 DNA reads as TGTGCCAGCAGCGACAAGACAGGGGCGAACCTTTACGAGCAGTACTTC. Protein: CASSDKTGANLYEQYF.

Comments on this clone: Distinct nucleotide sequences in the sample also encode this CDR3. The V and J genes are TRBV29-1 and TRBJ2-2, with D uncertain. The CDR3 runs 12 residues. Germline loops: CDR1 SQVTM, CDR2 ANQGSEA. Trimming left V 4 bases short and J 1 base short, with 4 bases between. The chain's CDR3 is CSVGGNTGELFF. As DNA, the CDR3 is TGCAGCGTTGGCGGGAACACCGGGGAGCTGTTTTTT.

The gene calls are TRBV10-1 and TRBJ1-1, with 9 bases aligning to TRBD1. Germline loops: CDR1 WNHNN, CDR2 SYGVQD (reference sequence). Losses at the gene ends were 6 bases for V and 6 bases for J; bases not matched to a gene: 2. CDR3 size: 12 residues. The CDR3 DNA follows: TGCGCCAGCAGGAGGGACAGGGCTGAAGCTTTCTTT. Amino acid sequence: CASRRDRAEAFF.

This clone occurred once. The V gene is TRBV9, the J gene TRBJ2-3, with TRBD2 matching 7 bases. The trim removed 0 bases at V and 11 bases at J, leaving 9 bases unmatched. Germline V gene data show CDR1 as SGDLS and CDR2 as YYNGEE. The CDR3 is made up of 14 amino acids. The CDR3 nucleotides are TGTGCCAGCAGCGTAGGCGGCGGGAGTTTTGGGCAGTATTTT. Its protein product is CASSVGGGSFGQYF. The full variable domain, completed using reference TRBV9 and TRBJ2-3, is DSGVTQTPKHLITATGQRVTLRCSPRSGDLSVYWYQQSLDQGLQFLIQYYNGEERAKGNILERFSAQQFPDLHSELNLSSLELGDSALYFCASSVGGGSFGQYFGPGTRLTVL.

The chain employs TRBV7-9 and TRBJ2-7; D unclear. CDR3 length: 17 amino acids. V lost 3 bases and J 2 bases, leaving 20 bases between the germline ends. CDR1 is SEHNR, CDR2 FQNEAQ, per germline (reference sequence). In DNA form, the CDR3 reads TGTGCCAGCAGCTTGGAAATGGACCGAGAGGTACCCTACGAGCAGTACTTC. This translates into CASSLEMDREVPYEQYF.

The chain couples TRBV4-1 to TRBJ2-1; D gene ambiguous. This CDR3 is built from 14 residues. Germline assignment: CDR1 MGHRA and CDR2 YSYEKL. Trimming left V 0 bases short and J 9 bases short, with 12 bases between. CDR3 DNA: TGCGCCAGCAGCCAAGATCGTGGCAGTTTTGAGCAGTTCTTC. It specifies CASSQDRGSFEQFF.

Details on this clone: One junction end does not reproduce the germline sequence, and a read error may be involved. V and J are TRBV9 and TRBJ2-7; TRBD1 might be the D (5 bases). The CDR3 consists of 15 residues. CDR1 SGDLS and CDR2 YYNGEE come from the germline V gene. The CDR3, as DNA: TGTGCCAGCAGCGCCAGCCCAGGGTTCTCCCACGAGCAGTACTTC. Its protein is CASSASPGFSHEQYF.

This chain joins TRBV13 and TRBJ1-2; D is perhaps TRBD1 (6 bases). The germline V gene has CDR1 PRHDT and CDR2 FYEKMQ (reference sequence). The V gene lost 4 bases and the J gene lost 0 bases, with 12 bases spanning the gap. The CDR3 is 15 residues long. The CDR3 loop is CASSYRDTSNYGYTF. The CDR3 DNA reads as TGTGCCAGCAGCTACCGGGACACCTCTAACTATGGCTACACCTTC.

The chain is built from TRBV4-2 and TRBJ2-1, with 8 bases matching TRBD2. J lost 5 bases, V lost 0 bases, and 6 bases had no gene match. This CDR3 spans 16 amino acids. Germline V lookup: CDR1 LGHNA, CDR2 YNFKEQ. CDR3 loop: CASSQDALAANNEQFF. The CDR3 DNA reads TGTGCCAGCAGCCAAGATGCACTAGCGGCAAACAATGAGCAGTTCTTC.

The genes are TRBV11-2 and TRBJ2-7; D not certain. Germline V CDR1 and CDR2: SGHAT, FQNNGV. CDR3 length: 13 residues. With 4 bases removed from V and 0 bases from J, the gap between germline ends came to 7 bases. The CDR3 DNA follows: TGTGCCAGCAGCTATGCGAGCTCCTACGAGCAGTACTTC. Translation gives CASSYASSYEQYF.

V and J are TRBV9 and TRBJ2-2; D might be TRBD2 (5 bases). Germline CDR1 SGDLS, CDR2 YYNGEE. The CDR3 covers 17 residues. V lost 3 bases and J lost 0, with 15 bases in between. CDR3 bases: TGTGCCAGCAGCGCCCCAAAGGAGGCCGCGAACACCGGGGAGCTGTTTTTT. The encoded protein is CASSAPKEAANTGELFF.

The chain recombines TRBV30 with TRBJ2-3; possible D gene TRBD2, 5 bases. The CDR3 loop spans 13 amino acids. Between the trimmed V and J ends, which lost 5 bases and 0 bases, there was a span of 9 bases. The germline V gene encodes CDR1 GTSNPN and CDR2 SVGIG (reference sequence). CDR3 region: CAWGGSSTDTQYF. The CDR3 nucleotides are TGTGCCTGGGGAGGTTCTAGCACAGATACGCAGTATTTT.

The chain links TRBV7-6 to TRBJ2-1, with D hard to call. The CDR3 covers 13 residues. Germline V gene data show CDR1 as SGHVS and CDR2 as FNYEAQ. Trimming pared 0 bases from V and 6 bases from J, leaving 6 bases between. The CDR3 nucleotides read TGTGCCAGCAGCTTAGCAGGATTCAATGAGCAGTTCTTC. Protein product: CASSLAGFNEQFF.